What follows is one T cell receptor (beta chain) and its context. The data derive from a study of blood T cell repertoires in COVID-19. Overall study: The United States, Italy and Spain provided the acute and convalescent COVID-19 samples.

Per the study methods: Amplification of reference gene primers was used by the study to estimate nucleated cell counts. Clones were sequenced by immunoSEQ multiplex PCR, and TCRdb holds only the in-frame ones, with some missing. Clone size and V and J calls were adopted from that table, with D and trimming inferred from the DNA. The table records 250,000 to 350,000 clones, around 90% of them present only once. Per the germline V gene, CDR1 is SGHRS and CDR2 is YFSETQ. This CDR3 region has 14 residues. The V gene lost 0 bases and the J gene lost 4 bases, with 8 bases spanning the gap. The chain has TRBV5-1 and TRBJ2-1; no reliable D call. Sequencing was carried out using peripheral blood. The clonotype comes from a woman aged 50 to 60 with COVID-19, enrolled during active disease. The chain's CDR3 is CASSLDRSYNEQFF. As DNA, the CDR3 is TGCGCCAGCAGCTTGGACAGATCTTACAATGAGCAGTTCTTC.